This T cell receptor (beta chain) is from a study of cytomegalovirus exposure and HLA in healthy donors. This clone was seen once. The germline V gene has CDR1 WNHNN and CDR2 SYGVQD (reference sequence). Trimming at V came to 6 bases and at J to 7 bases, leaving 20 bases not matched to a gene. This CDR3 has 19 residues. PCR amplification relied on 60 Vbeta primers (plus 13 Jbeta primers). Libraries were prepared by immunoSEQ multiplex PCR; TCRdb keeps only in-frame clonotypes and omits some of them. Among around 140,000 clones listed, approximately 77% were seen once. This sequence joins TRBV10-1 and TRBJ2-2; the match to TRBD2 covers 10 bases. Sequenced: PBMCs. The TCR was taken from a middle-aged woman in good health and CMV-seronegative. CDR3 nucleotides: TGCGCCAGCAGGAAGACTGGTAGCGGGGGGATCGGCGTGGGCGGGGAGCTGTTTTTT. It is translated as CASRKTGSGGIGVGGELFF.